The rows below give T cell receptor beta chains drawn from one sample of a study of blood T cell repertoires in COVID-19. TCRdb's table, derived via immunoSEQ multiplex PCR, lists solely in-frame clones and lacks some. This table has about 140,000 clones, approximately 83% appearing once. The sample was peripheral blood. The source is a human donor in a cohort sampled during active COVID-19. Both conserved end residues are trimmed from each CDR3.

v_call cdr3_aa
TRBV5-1 ASSRGAPDSPLH
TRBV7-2 ASSLWGSHLGTDTQY
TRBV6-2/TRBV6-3 ASSHGLDSSST
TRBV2 ASSKRRGGQGAGETQY
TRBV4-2 ASSAAKRGGGEQY
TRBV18 ASSPRQPSSGNTIY
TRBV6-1 ASSEMGLAGVNEQF
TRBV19 ASRGSQETQY
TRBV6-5 ASSYLETGELF
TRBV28 ASTSGSTDTQY
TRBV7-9 ASSLTGGTYEQY
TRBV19 ASRGWGVYSYNEQF
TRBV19 ASSAQGATEAF
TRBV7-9 ASSLAGTGSYEQY
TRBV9 ASSVGVTDWTYEQY
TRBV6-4 ASSGTGDSPLH
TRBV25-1 ASSAAGRSEQY
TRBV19 ASLTGIVGNTEAF
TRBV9 ASSPPEGRTF
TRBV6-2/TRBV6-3 ASSLFQETQY
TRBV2 ASSEVRALYGYT
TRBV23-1 ASSGGIQGTGANVLT
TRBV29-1 SVEWAPGELF
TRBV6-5 ASSAENANTEAF
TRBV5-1 ASTPGTTFTNEQF
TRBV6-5 ASQGEGSPLH
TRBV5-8 ASSQAPGQGGVGNQPQH